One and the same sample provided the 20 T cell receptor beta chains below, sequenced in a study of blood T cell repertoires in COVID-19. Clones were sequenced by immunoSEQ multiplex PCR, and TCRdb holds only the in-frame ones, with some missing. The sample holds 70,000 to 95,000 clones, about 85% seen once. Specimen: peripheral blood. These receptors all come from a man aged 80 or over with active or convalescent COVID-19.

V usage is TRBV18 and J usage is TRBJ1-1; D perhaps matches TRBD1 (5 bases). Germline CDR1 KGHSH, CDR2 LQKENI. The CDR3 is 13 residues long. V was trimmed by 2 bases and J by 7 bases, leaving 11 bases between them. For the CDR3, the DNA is TGTGCCAGCTCACCATTAGGGGAGGGTGAAGCTTTCTTT. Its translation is CASSPLGEGEAFF.

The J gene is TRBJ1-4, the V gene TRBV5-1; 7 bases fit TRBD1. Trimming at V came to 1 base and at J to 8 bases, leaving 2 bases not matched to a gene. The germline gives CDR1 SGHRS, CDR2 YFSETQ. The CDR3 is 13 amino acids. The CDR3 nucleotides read TGCGCCAGCAGCTTGATGGGACAGGAAAAACTGTTTTTT. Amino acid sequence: CASSLMGQEKLFF.

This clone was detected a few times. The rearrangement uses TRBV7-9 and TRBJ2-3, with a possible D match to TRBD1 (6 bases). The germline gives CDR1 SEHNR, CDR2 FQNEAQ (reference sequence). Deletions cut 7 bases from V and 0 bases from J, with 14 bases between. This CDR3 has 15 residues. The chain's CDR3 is CASTPYRASTDTQYF. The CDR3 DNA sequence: TGTGCCAGCACGCCTTACAGGGCTAGCACAGATACGCAGTATTTT.

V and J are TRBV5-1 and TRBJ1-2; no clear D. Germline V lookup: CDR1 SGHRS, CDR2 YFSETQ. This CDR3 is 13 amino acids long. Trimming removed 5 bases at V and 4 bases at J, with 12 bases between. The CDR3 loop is CASSLQAPYGYTF. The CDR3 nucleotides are TGCGCCAGCAGTCTGCAGGCGCCCTATGGCTACACCTTC.

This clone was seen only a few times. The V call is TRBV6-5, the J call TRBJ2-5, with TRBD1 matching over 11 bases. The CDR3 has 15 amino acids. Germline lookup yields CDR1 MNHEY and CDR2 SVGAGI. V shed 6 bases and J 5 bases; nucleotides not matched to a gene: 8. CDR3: CASRWDRGFVETQYF. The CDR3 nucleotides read TGTGCCAGCAGATGGGACAGGGGGTTTGTGGAGACCCAGTACTTC.

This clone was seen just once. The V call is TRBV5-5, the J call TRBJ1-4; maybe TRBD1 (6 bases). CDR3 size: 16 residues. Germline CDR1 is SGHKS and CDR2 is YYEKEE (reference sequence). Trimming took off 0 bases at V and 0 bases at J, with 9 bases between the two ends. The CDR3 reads CASSLDRAATNEKLFF. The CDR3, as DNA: TGTGCCAGCAGCTTGGACAGGGCAGCAACTAATGAAAAACTGTTTTTT.

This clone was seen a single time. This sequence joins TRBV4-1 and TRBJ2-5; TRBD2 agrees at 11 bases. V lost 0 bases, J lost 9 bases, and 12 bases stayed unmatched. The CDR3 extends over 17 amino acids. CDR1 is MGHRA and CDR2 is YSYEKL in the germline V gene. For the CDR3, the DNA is TGCGCCAGCAGCCAAGATAGGCTAGCGGGAGGCTCGGGGGCCCAGTACTTC. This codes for CASSQDRLAGGSGAQYF.

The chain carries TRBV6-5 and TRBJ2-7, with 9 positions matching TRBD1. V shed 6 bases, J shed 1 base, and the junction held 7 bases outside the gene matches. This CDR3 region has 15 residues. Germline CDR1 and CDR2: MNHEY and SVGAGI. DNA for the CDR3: TGTGCCAGCAGACGGACAGGGGTGGGGTCCTACGAGCAGTACGTC. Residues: CASRRTGVGSYEQYV.

The CDR3 loop reads CASSKLGGLSETQYF. CDR3 nucleotides: TGTGCCAGCAGTAAATTGGGGGGGCTCTCAGAGACCCAGTACTTC. V usage is TRBV2 and J usage is TRBJ2-5, with D possibly being TRBD2 (7 bases). The ends were cut back, 5 bases at V and 4 bases at J, with 17 bases in the middle. The CDR3 totals 15 residues. Germline V CDR1 and CDR2: SNHLY, FYNNEI.

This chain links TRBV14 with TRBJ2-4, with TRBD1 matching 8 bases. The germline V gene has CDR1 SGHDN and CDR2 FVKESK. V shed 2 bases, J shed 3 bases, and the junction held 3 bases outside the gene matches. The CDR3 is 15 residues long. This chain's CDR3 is CASSQSGGGKNIQYF. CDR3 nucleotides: TGTGCCAGCAGCCAATCAGGGGGCGGCAAAAACATTCAGTACTTC.

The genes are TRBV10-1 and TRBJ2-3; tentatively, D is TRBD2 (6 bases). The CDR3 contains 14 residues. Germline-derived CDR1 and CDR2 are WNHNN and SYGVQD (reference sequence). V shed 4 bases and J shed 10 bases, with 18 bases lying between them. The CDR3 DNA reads TGCGCCAGCAGTGCCGGACGACGGGGGAGTCCGCAGTATTTT. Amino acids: CASSAGRRGSPQYF.

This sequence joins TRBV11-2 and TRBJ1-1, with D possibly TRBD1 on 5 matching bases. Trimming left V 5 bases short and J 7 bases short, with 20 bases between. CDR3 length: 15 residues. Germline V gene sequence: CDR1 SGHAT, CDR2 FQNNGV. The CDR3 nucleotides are TGTGCCAGCAGCACAACCAATCAGGGTTCCAATGAAGCTTTCTTT. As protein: CASSTTNQGSNEAFF.

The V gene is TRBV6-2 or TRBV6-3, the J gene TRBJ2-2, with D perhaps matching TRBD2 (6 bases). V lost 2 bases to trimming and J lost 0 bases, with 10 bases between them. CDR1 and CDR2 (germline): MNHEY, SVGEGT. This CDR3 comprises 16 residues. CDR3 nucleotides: TGTGCCAGCAGTTACGGAGCGGGTTCGAACACCGGGGAGCTGTTTTTT. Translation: CASSYGAGSNTGELFF.

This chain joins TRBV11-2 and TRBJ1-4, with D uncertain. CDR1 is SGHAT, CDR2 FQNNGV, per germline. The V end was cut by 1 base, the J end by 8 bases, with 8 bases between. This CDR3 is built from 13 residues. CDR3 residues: CASSLGYGEKLFF. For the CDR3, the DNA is TGTGCCAGCAGCTTAGGGTACGGGGAAAAACTGTTTTTT.

The CDR3 sequence: CASKSGGSTDTQYF. The DNA of the CDR3 is TGTGCCAGCAAAAGCGGGGGGAGCACAGATACGCAGTATTTT. V usage is TRBV2 and J usage is TRBJ2-3; 9 bases agree with TRBD2. Trimming cost V 7 bases and J 0 bases; bases outside gene matches: 2. This CDR3 spans 14 amino acids. In germline, CDR1 is SNHLY, CDR2 FYNNEI.

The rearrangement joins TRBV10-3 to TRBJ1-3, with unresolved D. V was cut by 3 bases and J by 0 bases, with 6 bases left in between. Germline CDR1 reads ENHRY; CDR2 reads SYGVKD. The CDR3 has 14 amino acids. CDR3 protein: CAISDIFSGNTIYF. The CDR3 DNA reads TGTGCCATCAGTGATATCTTCTCTGGAAACACCATATATTTT.

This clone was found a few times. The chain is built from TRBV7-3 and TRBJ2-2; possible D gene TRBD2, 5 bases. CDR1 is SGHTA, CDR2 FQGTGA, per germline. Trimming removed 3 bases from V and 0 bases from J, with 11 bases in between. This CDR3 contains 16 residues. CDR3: CASSLEAATNTGELFF. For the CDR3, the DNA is TGTGCCAGCAGCTTGGAGGCGGCTACGAACACCGGGGAGCTGTTTTTT.

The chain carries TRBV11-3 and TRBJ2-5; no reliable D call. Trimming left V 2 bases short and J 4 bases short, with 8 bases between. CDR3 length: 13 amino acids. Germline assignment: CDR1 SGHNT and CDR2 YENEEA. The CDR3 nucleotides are TGTGCCAGCAGCTTATATTACTCAGAGACCCAGTACTTC. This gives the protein CASSLYYSETQYF. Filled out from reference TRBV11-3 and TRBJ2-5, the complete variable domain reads EAGVVQSPRYKIIEKKQPVAFWCNPISGHNTLYWYLQNLGQGPELLIRYENEEAVDDSQLPKDRFSAERLKGVDSTLKIQPAELGDSAVYLCASSLYYSETQYFGPGTRLLVL.

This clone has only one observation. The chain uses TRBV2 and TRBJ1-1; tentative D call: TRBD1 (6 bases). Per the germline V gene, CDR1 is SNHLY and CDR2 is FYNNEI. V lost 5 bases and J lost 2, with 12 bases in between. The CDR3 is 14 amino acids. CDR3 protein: CASSPRTANTEAFF. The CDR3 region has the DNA TGTGCCAGCAGTCCAAGGACAGCAAACACTGAAGCTTTCTTT.

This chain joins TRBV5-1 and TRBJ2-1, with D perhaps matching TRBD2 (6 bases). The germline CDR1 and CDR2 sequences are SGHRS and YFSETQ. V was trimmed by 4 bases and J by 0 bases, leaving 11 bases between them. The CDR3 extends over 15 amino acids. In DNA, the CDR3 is TGCGCCAGCAGCGAGGAGGGAATCTCCTACAATGAGCAGTTCTTC. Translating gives CASSEEGISYNEQFF.